The present T cell receptor beta chain was sequenced within a study of cytomegalovirus exposure and HLA in healthy donors. The study, taken as a whole, reports: Associated with cytomegalovirus, according to the listing, were approximately 160 TCR beta chains. TCR sequences were mostly rare, though some public TCRs occurred in many donors. Reports described diagnosis of cytomegalovirus status by the classifier as highly specific and sensitive.

Here immunoSEQ multiplex PCR was the method, and the copy in TCRdb shows in-frame clones only, minus some. The sample lists about 310,000 clones, 70% to 90% seen once, with around 0.91% in the top ten. The V end was cut by 4 bases, the J end by 4 bases, with 17 bases between. CDR3 length: 15 residues. Germline V gives CDR1 SGHDT, CDR2 YYEEEE. As regards this clone: Its target is not known.

An approximately 130-subject validation cohort, separate from the approximately 720-subject first cohort, supplied the donors. This receptor was obtained from a man aged 30 to 39 in good health and CMV-seronegative. The chain recombines TRBV5-6 with TRBJ1-2; D gene unclear. The sequenced sample was PBMCs. The CDR3 sequence is CASSPPGGLGYGYTF. The CDR3 bases are TGTGCCAGCAGCCCGCCTGGAGGGCTGGGCTATGGCTACACCTTC.